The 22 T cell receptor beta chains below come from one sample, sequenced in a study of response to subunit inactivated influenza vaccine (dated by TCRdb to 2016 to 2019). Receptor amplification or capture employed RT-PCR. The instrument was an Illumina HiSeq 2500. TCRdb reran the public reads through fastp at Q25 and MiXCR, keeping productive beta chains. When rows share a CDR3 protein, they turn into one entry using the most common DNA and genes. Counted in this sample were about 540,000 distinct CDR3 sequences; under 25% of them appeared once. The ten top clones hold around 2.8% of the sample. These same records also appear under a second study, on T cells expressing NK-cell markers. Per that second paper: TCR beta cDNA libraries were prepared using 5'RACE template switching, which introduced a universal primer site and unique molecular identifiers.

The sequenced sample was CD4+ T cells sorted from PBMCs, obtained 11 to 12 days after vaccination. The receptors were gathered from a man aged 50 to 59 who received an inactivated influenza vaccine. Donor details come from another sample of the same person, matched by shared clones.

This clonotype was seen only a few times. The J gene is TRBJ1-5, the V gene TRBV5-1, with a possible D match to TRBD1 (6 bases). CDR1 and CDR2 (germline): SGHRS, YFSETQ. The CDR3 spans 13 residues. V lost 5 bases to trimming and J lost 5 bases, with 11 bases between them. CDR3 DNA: TGCGCCAGCAGACAGGGAGTGGATCAGCCCCAGCATTTT. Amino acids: CASRQGVDQPQHF.

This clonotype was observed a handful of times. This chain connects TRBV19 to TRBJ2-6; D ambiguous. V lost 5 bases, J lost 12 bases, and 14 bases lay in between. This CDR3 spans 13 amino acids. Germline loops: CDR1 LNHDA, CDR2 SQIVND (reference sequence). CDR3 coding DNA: TGTGCCAGTAGTCTGGACCTTAGTGGCGTCCTGACTTTC. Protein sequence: CASSLDLSGVLTF.

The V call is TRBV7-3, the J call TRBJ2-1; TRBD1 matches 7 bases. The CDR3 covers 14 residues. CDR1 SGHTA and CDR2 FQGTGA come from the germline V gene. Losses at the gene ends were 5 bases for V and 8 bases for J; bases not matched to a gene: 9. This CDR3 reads CASSTQTGRYEQFF. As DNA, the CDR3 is TGTGCCAGCAGCACCCAGACAGGGAGATATGAGCAGTTCTTC.

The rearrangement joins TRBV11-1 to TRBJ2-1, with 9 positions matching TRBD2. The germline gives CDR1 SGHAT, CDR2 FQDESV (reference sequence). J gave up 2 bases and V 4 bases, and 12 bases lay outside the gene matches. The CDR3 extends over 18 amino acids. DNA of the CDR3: TGTGCCAGCAGCTCCATAAGAGGACTAGCGCGTACCTACAATGAGCAGTTCTTC. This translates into CASSSIRGLARTYNEQFF.

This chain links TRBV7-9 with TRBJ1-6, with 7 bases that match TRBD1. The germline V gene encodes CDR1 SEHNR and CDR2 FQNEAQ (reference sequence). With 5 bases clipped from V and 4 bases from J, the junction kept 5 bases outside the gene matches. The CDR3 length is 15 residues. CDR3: CASSNDRVYNSPLHF. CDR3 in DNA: TGTGCCAGCAGCAACGACAGGGTTTATAATTCACCCCTCCACTTT. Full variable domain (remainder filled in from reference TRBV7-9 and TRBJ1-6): DTGVSQNPRHKITKRGQNVTFRCDPISEHNRLYWYRQTLGQGPEFLTYFQNEAQLEKSRLLSDRFSAERPKGSFSTLEIQRTEQGDSAMYLCASSNDRVYNSPLHFGNGTRLTVT.

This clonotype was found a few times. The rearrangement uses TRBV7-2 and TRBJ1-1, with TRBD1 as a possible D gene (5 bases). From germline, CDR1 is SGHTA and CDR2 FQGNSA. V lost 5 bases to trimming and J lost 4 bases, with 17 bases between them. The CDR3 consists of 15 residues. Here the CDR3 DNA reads TGTGCCAGCAGCGACCCGGGGCTCCCCCTCACTGAAGCTTTCTTT. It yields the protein CASSDPGLPLTEAFF. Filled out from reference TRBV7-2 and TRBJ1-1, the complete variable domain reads GAGVSQSPSNKVTEKGKDVELRCDPISGHTALYWYRQSLGQGLEFLIYFQGNSAPDKSGLPSDRFSAERTGGSVSTLTIQRTQQEDSAVYLCASSDPGLPLTEAFFGQGTRLTVV.

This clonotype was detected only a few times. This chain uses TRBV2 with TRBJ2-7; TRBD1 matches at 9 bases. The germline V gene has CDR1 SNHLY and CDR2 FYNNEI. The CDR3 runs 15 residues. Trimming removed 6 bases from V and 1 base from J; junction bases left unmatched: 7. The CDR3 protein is CASRPPGTGSYEQYF. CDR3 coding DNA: TGTGCCAGCAGGCCTCCCGGGACAGGGTCCTACGAGCAGTACTTC.

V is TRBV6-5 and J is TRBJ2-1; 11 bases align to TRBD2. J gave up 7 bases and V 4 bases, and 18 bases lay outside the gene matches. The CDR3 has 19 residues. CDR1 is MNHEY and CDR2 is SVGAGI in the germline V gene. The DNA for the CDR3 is TGTGCCAGCAGTTCTCGATTGAACTTAGCGGGAGGGCCGGTTAATGAGCAGTTCTTC. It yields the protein CASSSRLNLAGGPVNEQFF.

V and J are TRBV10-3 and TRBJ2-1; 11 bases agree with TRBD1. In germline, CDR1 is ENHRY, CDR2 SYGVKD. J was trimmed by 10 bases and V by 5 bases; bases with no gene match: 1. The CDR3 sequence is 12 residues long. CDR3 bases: TGTGCCATCAGTTGGGACAGGGGGGAGCAGTTCTTC. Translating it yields CAISWDRGEQFF.

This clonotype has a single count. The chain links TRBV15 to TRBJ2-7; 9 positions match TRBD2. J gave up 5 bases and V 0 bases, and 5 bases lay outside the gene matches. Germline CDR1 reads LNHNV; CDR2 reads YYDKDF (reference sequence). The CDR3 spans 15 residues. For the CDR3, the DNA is TGTGCCACCAGCAGAGAGGCTAGCGGGAACCACGAGCAGTACTTC. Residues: CATSREASGNHEQYF.

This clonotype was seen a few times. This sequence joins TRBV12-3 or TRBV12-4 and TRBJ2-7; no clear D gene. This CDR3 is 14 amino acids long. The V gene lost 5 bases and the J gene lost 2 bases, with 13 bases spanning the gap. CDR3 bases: TGTGCCAGCAGTCCACATAACCCAACCTACGAGCAGTACTTC. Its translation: CASSPHNPTYEQYF.

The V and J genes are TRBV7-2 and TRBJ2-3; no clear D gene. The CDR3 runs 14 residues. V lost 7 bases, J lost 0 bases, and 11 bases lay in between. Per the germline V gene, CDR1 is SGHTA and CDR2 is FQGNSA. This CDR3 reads CASKRQSSTDTQYF. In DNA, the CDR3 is TGTGCCAGCAAAAGACAATCTAGCACAGATACGCAGTATTTT.

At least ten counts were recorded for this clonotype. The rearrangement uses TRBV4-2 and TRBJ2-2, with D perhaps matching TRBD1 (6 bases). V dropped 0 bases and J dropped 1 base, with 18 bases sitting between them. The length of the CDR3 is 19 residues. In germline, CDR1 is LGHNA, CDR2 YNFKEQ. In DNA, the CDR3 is TGTGCCAGCAGCCAAGATCAGTTTGTTTTGGACAGGAACACCGGGGAGCTGTTTTTT. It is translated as CASSQDQFVLDRNTGELFF.

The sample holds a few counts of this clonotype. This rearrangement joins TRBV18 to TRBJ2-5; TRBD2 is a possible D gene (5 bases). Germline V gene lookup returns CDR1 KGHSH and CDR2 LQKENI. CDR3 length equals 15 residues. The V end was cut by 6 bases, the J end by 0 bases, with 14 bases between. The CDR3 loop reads CASSPISGYQETQYF. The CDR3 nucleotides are TGTGCCAGCTCCCCGATTTCGGGGTACCAAGAGACCCAGTACTTC.

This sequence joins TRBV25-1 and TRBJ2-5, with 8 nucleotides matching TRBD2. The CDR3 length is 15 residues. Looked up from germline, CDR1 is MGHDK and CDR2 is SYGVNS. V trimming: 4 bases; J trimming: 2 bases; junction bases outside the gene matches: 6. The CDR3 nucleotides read TGTGCCAGCAGTGGTGGTAGCGGGGTTCAAGAGACCCAGTACTTC. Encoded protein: CASSGGSGVQETQYF.

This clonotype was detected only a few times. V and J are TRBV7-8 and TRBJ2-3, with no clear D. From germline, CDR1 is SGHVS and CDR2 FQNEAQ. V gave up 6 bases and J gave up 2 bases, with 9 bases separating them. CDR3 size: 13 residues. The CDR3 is CASRQINTDTQYF. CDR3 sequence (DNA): TGTGCCAGCAGACAAATTAACACAGATACGCAGTATTTT.

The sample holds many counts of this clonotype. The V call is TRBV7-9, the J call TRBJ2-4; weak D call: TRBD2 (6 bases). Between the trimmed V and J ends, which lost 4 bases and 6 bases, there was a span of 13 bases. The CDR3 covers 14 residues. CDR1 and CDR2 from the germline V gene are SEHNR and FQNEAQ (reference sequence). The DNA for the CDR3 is TGTGCCAGCAGCTCGGGGCTCGGGGGAAACATTCAGTACTTC. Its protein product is CASSSGLGGNIQYF.

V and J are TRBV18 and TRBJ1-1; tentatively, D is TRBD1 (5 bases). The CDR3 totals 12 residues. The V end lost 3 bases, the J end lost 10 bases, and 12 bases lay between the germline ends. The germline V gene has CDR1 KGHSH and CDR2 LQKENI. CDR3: CASSPSGARAFF. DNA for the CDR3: TGTGCCAGCTCACCTTCTGGGGCTCGAGCTTTCTTT.

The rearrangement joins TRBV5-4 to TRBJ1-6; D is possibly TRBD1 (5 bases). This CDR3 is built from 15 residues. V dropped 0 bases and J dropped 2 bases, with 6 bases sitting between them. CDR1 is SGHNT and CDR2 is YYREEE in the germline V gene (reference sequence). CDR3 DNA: TGTGCCAGCAGCTTGGTAGGGGCCTATAATTCACCCCTCCACTTT. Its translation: CASSLVGAYNSPLHF.

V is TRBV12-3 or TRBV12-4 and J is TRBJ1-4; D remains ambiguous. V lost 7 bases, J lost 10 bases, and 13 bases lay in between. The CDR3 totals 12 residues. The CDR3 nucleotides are TGTGCCAGCACCAGTTATCGGGGAAAACTGTTTTTT. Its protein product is CASTSYRGKLFF.

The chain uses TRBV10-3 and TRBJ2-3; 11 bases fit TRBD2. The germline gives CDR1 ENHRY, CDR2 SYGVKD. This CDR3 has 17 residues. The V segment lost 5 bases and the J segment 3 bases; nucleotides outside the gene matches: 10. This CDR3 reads CAISKTSGDLGTDTQYF. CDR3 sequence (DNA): TGTGCCATCAGTAAGACTAGCGGGGACCTTGGAACAGATACGCAGTATTTT.

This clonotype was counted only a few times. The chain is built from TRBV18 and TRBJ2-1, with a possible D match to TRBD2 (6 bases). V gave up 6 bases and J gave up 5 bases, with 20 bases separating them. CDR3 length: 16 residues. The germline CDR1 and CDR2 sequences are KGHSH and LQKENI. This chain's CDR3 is CASSPLAGRVHNEQFF. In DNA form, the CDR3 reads TGTGCCAGCTCCCCCTTGGCCGGGAGAGTCCACAATGAGCAGTTCTTC.